This note documents a single TCR beta chain sequence. The antigen is unknown. The data were obtained in a study of OX40 agonist ivuxolimab in advanced cancers. The wider study: Patients with hepatocellular carcinoma, melanoma, renal cell or head and neck cancer made up the dose-escalation patients. Study-wide results and limits: Which antigen the expanded peripheral T cells recognized is unknown.

CDR1 and CDR2 (germline): ENHRY, SYGVKD. The V gene lost 8 bases and the J gene lost 5 bases, with 24 bases spanning the gap. The CDR3 totals 16 residues. The assay was immunoSEQ multiplex PCR, and TCRdb's table has in-frame clones only and misses some. The sample has around 25,000 clones; roughly 80% are singletons. The J gene is TRBJ1-2, the V gene TRBV10-3; perhaps TRBD1 as D (5 bases). The source material was CD4+ or CD8+ T cells sorted from blood, sampled in a trial of the OX40 agonist ivuxolimab. This clonotype was sampled from an adult with an advanced solid tumor such as melanoma, head and neck, liver or kidney cancer. CDR3 DNA sequence: TGTGCCATCTCTGGGCCACGGGACGGCAAGGAGTATGGCTACACCTTC. This translates into CAISGPRDGKEYGYTF.